This T cell receptor (beta chain) derives from a study of shared clonotypes between healthy human individuals. As for the study in general: In total, the donors were two women and a few men aged 18 to 49.

Only CD45RO-negative cells positively selected for CCR7 counted as naive CD8 cells, so terminally differentiated effector memory CD45RA+ cells were excluded. In regard to this clone: Its matching antigen is unknown.

General study results and limits: Among the subsets, naive ones generally showed larger estimated richness than memory ones. Tissues were not sampled, only blood, and their repertoires likely differ. Rarefaction gave evidence that sorted-subset sequencing remained incomplete despite large depth.

There are 15 residues in the CDR3. Trimming removed 7 bases at V and 2 bases at J, with 17 bases between. Germline CDR1 and CDR2: SGHVS and FNYEAQ. TCRdb's table, derived via immunoSEQ multiplex PCR, lists solely in-frame clones and lacks some. The table includes roughly 2.1 million clones, approximately 94% detected once. The receptor was derived from a man aged 18 to 29 in good health. Some clones in this sample may be carry-over from other donors' samples. Source material: naive CD8+ T cells from PBMCs. The chain employs TRBV7-6 and TRBJ1-2; the D gene is possibly TRBD1 (6 bases). The CDR3 coding sequence is TGTGCCAGCACCTCTCCCGGGCAGGGGAACTATGGCTACACCTTC. Its translation is CASTSPGQGNYGYTF.